This T cell receptor (beta chain) derives from a study of cytomegalovirus exposure and HLA in healthy donors. V shed 2 bases and J shed 1 base, with 11 bases lying between them. The V gene's germline CDR1 is SGHTA and CDR2 FQGNSA. The CDR3 runs to 15 residues. Findings and limits, study-wide: Researchers counted approximately 160 TCR beta chains as cytomegalovirus-associated. With high specificity and sensitivity, the classifier reportedly diagnosed cytomegalovirus status.

Assay: immunoSEQ multiplex PCR; the TCRdb copy retains only in-frame clones and omits some. The table records about 58,000 clones, 90% of them present only once. As concerns this clone: Its target is not known.

The donors formed part of the roughly 110-subject validation cohort, distinct from the roughly 600-subject first cohort. The TCR originated in a man younger than 35 in good health and CMV-seronegative. Input material: PBMCs. The chain carries TRBV7-2 and TRBJ1-1; no clear D. The CDR3 here is CASSLSGRENTEAFF. CDR3 bases: TGTGCCAGCAGCTTAAGTGGTAGAGAGAACACTGAAGCTTTCTTT.